The rows below give T cell receptor beta chains drawn from one sample of a study of T cells expressing NK-cell markers. Each CDR3 protein gets one entry in TCRdb, which reprocessed the 5' RACE reads and gives no DNA. The table for this sample gives about 430,000 distinct CDR3 sequences. Source material: blood T cells: a sorted CD56 or NKG2C T cell subset, CD4+ or CD8+ T cells, or bulk PBMC T cells (not recorded which). These TCRs come from a woman aged 45-59 years in good health. Both conserved end residues are part of each CDR3.

v_gene: TRBV11-3
j_gene: TRBJ2-2
CDR3aa: CASSLAVSQGGELFF

v_gene: TRBV21-1
j_gene: TRBJ1-5
CDR3aa: CASSLPRGIQHF

v_gene: TRBV10-3
j_gene: TRBJ2-1
CDR3aa: CAISGTSGRPPEQFF

v_gene: TRBV11-3
j_gene: TRBJ2-4
CDR3aa: CASSSPRRGAKNIQYF

v_gene: TRBV7-9
j_gene: TRBJ2-3
CDR3aa: CASSFEFPDTQYF

v_gene: TRBV7-2
j_gene: TRBJ2-5
CDR3aa: CASSQRRRGRETQYF

v_gene: TRBV5-1
j_gene: TRBJ2-1
CDR3aa: CASSLIKGLAGAGEQFF

v_gene: TRBV5-1
j_gene: TRBJ2-5
CDR3aa: CASSLALVGKETQYF

v_gene: TRBV7-6
j_gene: TRBJ1-3
CDR3aa: CASSLDRGMGNTIYF

v_gene: TRBV6-2/TRBV6-3
j_gene: TRBJ2-3
CDR3aa: CASSSGGRTRNSTDTQYF

v_gene: TRBV5-1
j_gene: TRBJ1-1
CDR3aa: CASSFSGHGAEAFF

v_gene: TRBV7-9
j_gene: TRBJ1-6
CDR3aa: CASSPVPGPTGSYNSPLHF

v_gene: TRBV2
j_gene: TRBJ1-4
CDR3aa: CASSASSGGRNEKLFF

v_gene: TRBV29-1
j_gene: TRBJ2-2
CDR3aa: CSVFPTGSTGELFF

v_gene: TRBV7-7
j_gene: TRBJ2-2
CDR3aa: CATRLAVNTGELFF

v_gene: TRBV4-1
j_gene: TRBJ2-7
CDR3aa: CASSPLGFSSYEQYF

v_gene: TRBV7-8
j_gene: TRBJ2-6
CDR3aa: CASSQRMGANVLTF

v_gene: TRBV12-3/TRBV12-4
j_gene: TRBJ2-2
CDR3aa: CASSFVGENTGELFF

v_gene: TRBV6-6
j_gene: TRBJ2-7
CDR3aa: CASSGGQGPTYEQYF

v_gene: TRBV7-8
j_gene: TRBJ2-1
CDR3aa: CASNAPDSESSYNEQFF

v_gene: TRBV5-6
j_gene: TRBJ1-1
CDR3aa: CASSLVSYNTEAFF

v_gene: TRBV9
j_gene: TRBJ2-7
CDR3aa: CASSVKDRGSEQYF

v_gene: TRBV9
j_gene: TRBJ2-2
CDR3aa: CASRRTSGRFGELFF

v_gene: TRBV12-3/TRBV12-4
j_gene: TRBJ1-3
CDR3aa: CASRTTGEAGNTIYF

v_gene: TRBV7-9
j_gene: TRBJ2-4
CDR3aa: CASSGGGDLAKNIQYF

v_gene: TRBV20-1
j_gene: TRBJ2-1
CDR3aa: CSARDSGTSGRINNEQFF

v_gene: TRBV12-3/TRBV12-4
j_gene: TRBJ2-1
CDR3aa: CASSPLAGVSNRIYNEQFF

v_gene: TRBV3-1
j_gene: TRBJ1-1
CDR3aa: CASSQDRRQGLMNTEAFF